These T cell receptor beta chains were read from a single sample in a study of technical replicates of blood from a few donors. Data came from immunoSEQ multiplex PCR; TCRdb stores just in-frame clones and leaves some out. The sample has approximately 65,000 clones, around 87% seen once. The specimen sequenced was PBMCs. The source of these receptors is a human donor in good health. Some clones in this sample may be carry-over from other donors' samples. The CDR3 runs from the conserved cysteine through the conserved F or W. D genes are given only for firm matches. Some rows mark clone size as missing; the rest say once, few, many or name a class of expanded clone.

clone size,V gene,D gene,J gene,CDR3 DNA,CDR3 protein
few,TRBV7-9,NA,TRBJ2-1,TGTGCCAGCAGCTCCCCTCTCGACAGATACAATGAGCAGTTCTTC,CASSSPLDRYNEQFF
NA,TRBV6-4,TRBD2,TRBJ2-2,TGTGCCAGCAGTGAGTTCGCGGGGGGGCTGAACACCGGGGAGCTGTTTTTT,CASSEFAGGLNTGELFF
once,TRBV29-1,TRBD1,TRBJ2-6,TGCAGCGTTGGGGTCACAGGGGGCGTTGGTGGGGCCAACGTCCTGACTTTC,CSVGVTGGVGGANVLTF
NA,TRBV7-9,NA,TRBJ1-1,TGTGCCAGCAGCCCGGACAGCTTTACTGAAGCTTTCTTT,CASSPDSFTEAFF
NA,TRBV6-6,NA,TRBJ2-1,TGTGCCAGCAGTTCGTCAGTTTCCTACAATGAGCAGTTCTTC,CASSSSVSYNEQFF
once,TRBV30,TRBD2,TRBJ2-1,TGTGCCTGGAGTGTACTAGCGGGAGTAAACAATGAGCAGTTCTTC,CAWSVLAGVNNEQFF
NA,TRBV7-3,TRBD1,TRBJ1-2,TGTGCCAGCAGCTTACCCCGGGACAGAAACTATGGCTACACCTTC,CASSLPRDRNYGYTF
NA,TRBV4-3,TRBD1,TRBJ1-2,TGCGCCAGCAGCACTAACTCACAGGGGGCGCATTATGGCTACACCTTC,CASSTNSQGAHYGYTF
once,TRBV18,TRBD2,TRBJ2-2,TGTGCCAGCTCACCACCTCGAGCGGGGGGCAACACCGGGGAGCTGTTTTTT,CASSPPRAGGNTGELFF
NA,TRBV7-3,NA,TRBJ2-2,TGTGCCAGCAGCTCCCTGGGGGGCACCGGGGAGCTGTTTTTT,CASSSLGGTGELFF
NA,TRBV30,TRBD1,TRBJ1-1,TGTGCCTGGAGTACCGGGACAGGGGCCACTGAAGCTTTCTTT,CAWSTGTGATEAFF
NA,TRBV7-9,TRBD1,TRBJ2-5,TGTGCCAGCAGCAAGGGGGACAGGGGAGAGACCCAGTACTTC,CASSKGDRGETQYF
NA,TRBV6-1,TRBD1,TRBJ1-6,TGTGCCAGCAGTGCCGAGGACAGGGGGAATAATTCACCCCTCCACTTT,CASSAEDRGNNSPLHF
few,TRBV7-9,NA,TRBJ1-1,TGTGCCAGCACTCCGGGGGAGGCCAAGGGGACTGAAGCTTTCTTT,CASTPGEAKGTEAFF
NA,TRBV9,TRBD1,TRBJ2-7,TGTGCCAGCAGCGTAGCACAGGGGTTCCCCTACGAGCAGTACTTC,CASSVAQGFPYEQYF
once,TRBV6-5,TRBD2,TRBJ2-1,TGTGCCAGCAGCCGAGGACTAGCGGGAGGGCAAAAGCAGTTCTTC,CASSRGLAGGQKQFF
NA,TRBV30,NA,TRBJ2-2,TGTGCCCGCAGAAACACCGGGGAGCTGTTTTTT,CARRNTGELFF
once,TRBV5-1,NA,TRBJ1-4,TGCGCCAGCAGCTCCGGTGAAACTAATGAAAAACTGTTTTTT,CASSSGETNEKLFF
NA,TRBV7-9,TRBD1,TRBJ1-2,TGTGCCAGCAGCTTAGGACCAGGGGGCAGCTATGGCTACACCTTC,CASSLGPGGSYGYTF
NA,TRBV4-1,NA,TRBJ2-7,TGCGCCAGCAGCCAAGGTCCAGGATACGAGCAGTACTTC,CASSQGPGYEQYF
NA,TRBV4-2,NA,TRBJ2-1,TGTGCCAGCATCGACCAGAGGCGCAATGAGCAGTTCTTC,CASIDQRRNEQFF
NA,TRBV9,TRBD1,TRBJ1-3,TGTGCCAGCAGCCCAAGAGGGTCAGGGGGCTCTGGAAACACCATATATTTT,CASSPRGSGGSGNTIYF
NA,TRBV4-2,TRBD2,TRBJ2-1,TGTGCCAGCAGGTTGACTAGCGGGAATGAGCAGTTCTTC,CASRLTSGNEQFF
NA,TRBV7-2,TRBD1,TRBJ1-2,TGTGCCAGCAGCTCACAGGGGGCTCTATATGGCTACACCTTC,CASSSQGALYGYTF
NA,TRBV27,NA,TRBJ1-2,TGTGCCAGCAGTACCTTACGGGGGGCCGCTAACTATGGCTACACCTTC,CASSTLRGAANYGYTF
NA,TRBV6-5,NA,TRBJ2-1,TGTGCCAGCAGTCTTGGGACACACAATGAGCAGTTCTTC,CASSLGTHNEQFF
NA,TRBV5-6,TRBD1,TRBJ1-5,TGTGCCAGCAGCTTAGGCCAGGGGGCGCAGCCCCAGCATTTT,CASSLGQGAQPQHF
NA,TRBV19,NA,TRBJ2-1,TGTGCCAGTAGTATGAGGGAGCCAGCCTACAATGAGCAGTTCTTC,CASSMREPAYNEQFF